A single sample is the source of the 7 T cell receptor beta chains below, sequenced in a study of chemoradiotherapy in HPV16-positive cancers. Profiled with immunoSEQ multiplex PCR; TCRdb holds only in-frame clones, not every one. The data show 40,000 to 60,000 clones, under 95% seen once. Material: blood, obtained from a patient who underwent chemoradiotherapy. These receptor sequences come from a human donor with HPV-associated anogenital cancer.

CDR3 DNA sequence: TGTGCCAGCAGCCCCGGGAGTCTCTGGGATGAGCAGTTCTTC. It translates to CASSPGSLWDEQFF. The chain is built from TRBV7-2 and TRBJ2-1, with a possible D match to TRBD2 (6 bases). The germline V and J ends were trimmed by 5 bases and 8 bases, with 16 bases remaining between them. Germline CDR1 SGHTA, CDR2 FQGNSA. This CDR3 is built from 14 residues.

The CDR3 here is CASGNTAGRDNGYTF. CDR3 in DNA: TGTGCTAGTGGTAACACCGCCGGCAGGGACAATGGCTACACCTTC. This chain connects TRBV12-5 to TRBJ1-2; D is possibly TRBD1 (6 bases). The length of the CDR3 is 15 residues. Trimming cost V 5 bases and J 6 bases, with 19 bases left between them. The V gene's germline CDR1 is LGHNT and CDR2 FRNRAP.

V and J are TRBV14 and TRBJ1-2; D is unresolved. In germline, CDR1 is SGHDN, CDR2 FVKESK. CDR3 length: 14 amino acids. V lost 1 base and J 4 bases, leaving 10 bases between the germline ends. In DNA, the CDR3 is TGTGCCAGCAGCCAAGCTGGGAATTCCTATGGCTACACCTTC. Translation gives CASSQAGNSYGYTF.

V is TRBV5-6 and J is TRBJ2-5; 14 bases are a match to TRBD2. The CDR3 is made up of 17 amino acids. Germline-derived CDR1 and CDR2 are SGHDT and YYEEEE. V lost 3 bases and J lost 4; bases outside the gene matches: 8. This CDR3 reads CASSSGLAGVGSETQYF. The DNA for the CDR3 is TGTGCCAGCAGCTCGGGACTAGCGGGAGTGGGATCAGAGACCCAGTACTTC.

The chain couples TRBV19 to TRBJ2-5; D possibly matches TRBD1 or TRBD2 (6 bases each). This CDR3 region has 13 residues. The V gene lost 6 bases and the J gene lost 5 bases, with 13 bases spanning the gap. From germline, CDR1 is LNHDA and CDR2 SQIVND (reference sequence). In DNA, the CDR3 is TGTGCCAGTAGCAACACAGGGACTGAGACCCAGTACTTC. This codes for CASSNTGTETQYF. The variable domain in full, completed from reference TRBV19 and TRBJ2-5, reads DGGITQSPKYLFRKEGQNVTLSCEQNLNHDAMYWYRQDPGQGLRLIYYSQIVNDFQKGDIAEGYSVSREKKESFPLTVTSAQKNPTAFYLCASSNTGTETQYFGPGTRLLVL.

The V call is TRBV5-4, the J call TRBJ1-4; TRBD1 aligns across 7 bases. The V gene end was trimmed by 1 base and the J gene end by 1 base; junction bases not matched to a gene: 7. Germline CDR1 and CDR2: SGHNT and YYREEE (reference sequence). The CDR3 loop spans 17 amino acids. CDR3 DNA sequence: TGTGCCAGCAGCTTGAGAGGGGGCGCGGGAACTAATGAAAAACTGTTTTTT. Translation gives CASSLRGGAGTNEKLFF.

The chain has TRBV2 and TRBJ2-7; TRBD2 is a possible D gene (7 bases). The CDR3 contains 16 residues. Germline values: CDR1 SNHLY, CDR2 FYNNEI. V dropped 7 bases and J dropped 7 bases, with 26 bases sitting between them. The CDR3 is CASTRGGSGPLGEQYF. The CDR3 coding sequence is TGTGCCAGCACCAGAGGGGGTAGCGGGCCCTTGGGTGAGCAGTACTTC. The full variable domain, in which reference TRBV2 and TRBJ2-7 provide the parts outside the CDR3, is EPEVTQTPSHQVTQMGQEVILRCVPISNHLYFYWYRQILGQKVEFLVSFYNNEISEKSEIFDDQFSVERPDGSNFTLKIRSTKLEDSAMYFCASTRGGSGPLGEQYFGPGTRLTVT.